This is a list of T cell receptor beta chains from one sample in a study of beta chain features in type 1 diabetes. The assay was immunoSEQ multiplex PCR, and TCRdb's table has in-frame clones only and misses some. The sample records about 360,000 clones, 10% to 15% being singletons. Input material: naive CD4+ T cells from blood. The receptors here all came from a man aged 18 to 29 in good health. CDR3s include the opening cysteine and the closing phenylalanine or tryptophan. A D gene is named only where the DNA matches it firmly. Size values are once, few and many counts, or a class for expanded clones, and some rows have none.

J: TRBJ2-1; V: TRBV27; size: few; D: TRBD2; CDR3: CASSSLAGRSYNEQFF; DNA: TGTGCCAGCAGTTCCTTAGCGGGACGGTCCTACAATGAGCAGTTCTTC
J: TRBJ2-2; V: TRBV6-6; size: -; D: TRBD1; CDR3: CASSLTGGTGELFF; DNA: TGTGCCAGCAGTTTAACAGGGGGCACCGGGGAGCTGTTTTTT
J: TRBJ1-4; V: TRBV6-6; size: few; D: -; CDR3: CASSYSFNEKLFF; DNA: TGTGCCAGCAGTTACAGCTTTAATGAAAAACTGTTTTTT
J: TRBJ2-5; V: TRBV18; size: -; D: TRBD1; CDR3: CASSHRDRVEETQYF; DNA: TGTGCCAGCTCACACCGGGACAGGGTGGAAGAGACCCAGTACTTC
J: TRBJ1-1; V: TRBV30; size: few; D: -; CDR3: CAWDSRSEAFF; DNA: TGTGCCTGGGACAGCAGGTCTGAAGCTTTCTTT
J: TRBJ2-2; V: TRBV29-1; size: few; D: TRBD2; CDR3: CSAGLAGTGELFF; DNA: TGCAGCGCCGGACTAGCGGGCACCGGGGAGCTGTTTTTT
J: TRBJ2-7; V: TRBV7-9; size: -; D: -; CDR3: CASRHDTKAYEQYF; DNA: TGTGCCAGCAGACACGACACCAAGGCCTACGAGCAGTACTTC
J: TRBJ1-1; V: TRBV29-1; size: few; D: TRBD1; CDR3: CSVLTGGRNEAFF; DNA: TGCAGCGTTCTTACAGGGGGCCGCAATGAAGCTTTCTTT
J: TRBJ2-1; V: TRBV7-9; size: -; D: TRBD2; CDR3: CASTPGGLAGGIYNEQFF; DNA: TGTGCCAGCACCCCCGGGGGACTAGCGGGAGGAATCTACAATGAGCAGTTCTTC
J: TRBJ1-5; V: TRBV5-6; size: once; D: TRBD1; CDR3: CASSSPGQGDQPQHF; DNA: TGTGCCAGCAGCTCCCCGGGACAGGGGGATCAGCCCCAGCATTTT
J: TRBJ1-1; V: TRBV4-2; size: -; D: TRBD1; CDR3: CASSQRQGASNTEAFF; DNA: TGTGCCAGCAGCCAAAGACAGGGGGCTTCGAACACTGAAGCTTTCTTT